This T cell receptor (beta chain) originates from a study of PD-1 blockade in mismatch repair-deficient tumors. Turning to the study itself: Patients had about a dozen mismatch repair-deficient cancer types, all previously treated and progressing. Points from the study as a whole: After pembrolizumab, tumor-resident clones rose rapidly, then generally contracted before radiologic responses.

Mismatch repair deficiency was confirmed in all patients, by PCR or immunohistochemistry. TCR sequencing covered a few patients who responded to pembrolizumab. Germline lookup yields CDR1 MNHNS and CDR2 SASEGT. Deletions cut 5 bases from V and 3 bases from J, with 14 bases between. CDR3 length equals 15 residues. The method was immunoSEQ multiplex PCR; TCRdb's version includes in-frame clones alone and lacks a portion of them. Among around 120,000 clones, about nine tenths were seen once, and the ten largest hold around 11%. As to this clone: Antigen unknown.

The sample in question was peripheral blood, obtained just over 70 weeks after starting pembrolizumab. The chain combines TRBV6-1 with TRBJ1-5, with D unclear. This clonotype originated in an adult with mismatch repair-deficient cancer. CDR3 nucleotide sequence: TGTGCCAGCAGTAGGGCCCCGGCGGTCAATCAGCCCCAGCATTTT. Protein product: CASSRAPAVNQPQHF.